What follows describes a single T cell receptor beta chain. This specimen belongs to a study of chemoradiotherapy in HPV16-positive cancers. As for the study in general: Functional T-cell assays on a couple of HPV16-positive patients' cells defined candidate HPV-specific clones and common TCR motifs.

Clones were read by immunoSEQ multiplex PCR, and TCRdb kept only the in-frame ones, dropping some. The sample carries 3,100 or so clones, about 80% recorded once. The TCR sequence derives from a human donor with HPV-associated anogenital cancer. Source: tumor tissue, taken from a patient who underwent chemoradiotherapy.

The CDR3 bases are TGTGCCAGCACAGGCAGCAATCAGCCCCAGCATTTT. Translating it yields CASTGSNQPQHF. This sequence joins TRBV2 and TRBJ1-5; D unclear. The CDR3 runs 12 residues. The V and J ends lost 7 bases and 1 base respectively, with 5 bases between them. CDR1 and CDR2 (germline): SNHLY, FYNNEI.